These 27 T cell receptor beta chains came from one sample sequenced in a study of blood T cell repertoires in COVID-19. The data were produced by immunoSEQ multiplex PCR, yet TCRdb's version contains in-frame clones alone and is incomplete. The table lists over 200,000 clones, under 85% of them singletons, with 1.8% in the top ten. Sequenced material: PBMCs or T cells enriched from blood (not recorded which). All receptors derive from a man aged 55 to 70 who had recovered from COVID-19.

The chain uses TRBV18 and TRBJ1-2; 8 bases line up with TRBD1. V lost 2 bases to trimming and J lost 4 bases; unmatched junction nucleotides: 3. This CDR3 spans 14 amino acids. The germline gives CDR1 KGHSH, CDR2 LQKENI. In DNA form, the CDR3 reads TGTGCCAGCTCACCAACGGGACAGGTCTATGGCTACACCTTC. Its translation: CASSPTGQVYGYTF. Full variable domain (rest looked up from reference TRBV18 and TRBJ1-2): NAGVMQNPRHLVRRRGQEARLRCSPMKGHSHVYWYRQLPEEGLKFMVYLQKENIIDESGMPKERFSAEFPKEGPSILRIQQVVRGDSAAYFCASSPTGQVYGYTFGSGTRLTVV.

The V gene is TRBV18, the J gene TRBJ1-6; 7 bases are a match to TRBD1. The junction had 1 base not matched to a gene; V was cut back by 3 bases and J by 5 bases. Looked up from germline, CDR1 is KGHSH and CDR2 is LQKENI. This CDR3 has 14 amino acids. The CDR3 DNA reads as TGTGCCAGCTCACCCGGACAGGATAATTCACCCCTCCACTTT. Encoded protein: CASSPGQDNSPLHF.

The chain recombines TRBV3-1 (or the pseudogene TRBV3-2) with TRBJ1-2; D is ambiguous. The CDR3 has 14 residues. Germline V gives CDR1 LGHDT, CDR2 YNNKEL (reference sequence). The V gene lost 1 base and the J gene lost 3 bases, with 9 bases spanning the gap. The DNA of the CDR3 is TGTGCCAGCAGCCAAGTCTCGGGTGACTATGGCTACACCTTC. Translating gives CASSQVSGDYGYTF.

The chain employs TRBV7-9 and TRBJ2-1, with 9 bases that match TRBD1. V gave up 5 bases and J gave up 3 bases; unmatched junction bases: 5. Germline CDR1 reads SEHNR; CDR2 reads FQNEAQ (reference sequence). The CDR3 is made up of 15 amino acids. In DNA, the CDR3 is TGTGCCAGCAGCACCAGACAGGGGGTCTACAATGAGCAGTTCTTC. This translates into CASSTRQGVYNEQFF.

The chain combines TRBV9 with TRBJ1-2; the D gene is possibly TRBD1 (6 bases). Germline-derived CDR1 and CDR2 are SGDLS and YYNGEE. CDR3 length: 13 residues. The germline V and J ends were trimmed by 3 bases and 8 bases, with 14 bases remaining between them. The CDR3 is CASSETTGIGYTF. The CDR3 coding sequence is TGTGCCAGCAGCGAGACCACAGGGATAGGCTACACCTTC.

The rearrangement links TRBV5-1 to TRBJ1-2; tentative D call: TRBD1 (6 bases). This CDR3 is built from 15 residues. V lost 4 bases and J lost 8, with 21 bases in between. Germline V gene sequence: CDR1 SGHRS, CDR2 YFSETQ. CDR3: CASSHRGGHGDGYTF. The DNA for the CDR3 is TGCGCCAGCAGCCACCGTGGGGGACACGGAGACGGCTACACCTTC.

This chain uses TRBV6-1 with TRBJ1-1; 9 positions agree with TRBD1. Germline CDR1 MNHNS, CDR2 SASEGT. The CDR3 is 14 amino acids. The trim removed 0 bases at V and 11 bases at J, leaving 7 bases unmatched. CDR3 amino acids: CASSEAGTGSSAFF. The CDR3 DNA follows: TGTGCCAGCAGTGAAGCCGGGACAGGGTCTAGCGCTTTCTTT.

This clone was seen more than once but under ten times. This chain links TRBV7-2 with TRBJ2-5, with D perhaps TRBD1 (6 bases). The CDR3 is 13 residues long. The germline V gene encodes CDR1 SGHTA and CDR2 FQGNSA. Trimming cost V 5 bases and J 4 bases, with 11 bases left between them. CDR3 DNA: TGTGCCAGCAGCCAGCTCAGGGGAGAGACCCAGTACTTC. Its protein product is CASSQLRGETQYF.

This clone was seen a single time. The chain couples TRBV19 to TRBJ1-1; a possible D gene is TRBD1 (6 bases). V shed 7 bases and J shed 3 bases, with 15 bases lying between them. Germline V gene sequence: CDR1 LNHDA, CDR2 SQIVND (reference sequence). The CDR3 contains 14 residues. The CDR3 DNA reads as TGTGCCAGTACGGATGTGGGGGCGGACACTGAAGCTTTCTTT. It yields the protein CASTDVGADTEAFF. The variable domain in full, with the rest retrieved from reference TRBV19 and TRBJ1-1, is DGGITQSPKYLFRKEGQNVTLSCEQNLNHDAMYWYRQDPGQGLRLIYYSQIVNDFQKGDIAEGYSVSREKKESFPLTVTSAQKNPTAFYLCASTDVGADTEAFFGQGTRLTVV.

This clone was counted once. The chain is built from TRBV24-1 and TRBJ2-3; TRBD1 matches at 8 bases. The V gene's germline CDR1 is KGHDR and CDR2 SFDVKD. Trimming cost V 9 bases and J 3 bases; bases outside gene matches: 10. This CDR3 is built from 15 residues. The CDR3, as DNA: TGTGCCACCCGACAGGGGATAAGTGGGACAGATACGCAGTATTTT. Its translation: CATRQGISGTDTQYF.

The rearrangement joins TRBV29-1 to TRBJ2-1, with 11 nucleotides matching TRBD2. The J segment lost 10 bases and the V segment lost 4 bases, leaving 9 bases of the junction unmatched. CDR3 length: 14 residues. Germline V lookup: CDR1 SQVTM, CDR2 ANQGSEA. CDR3 DNA: TGCAGCGTTGGCTTTAGCGGGGGGGCTAGGGAGCAGTTCTTC. Translated: CSVGFSGGAREQFF.

The chain links TRBV19 to TRBJ2-3; D is perhaps TRBD1 (5 bases). CDR1 is LNHDA and CDR2 is SQIVND in the germline V gene (reference sequence). V was pared by 1 base and J by 5 bases, with 10 bases between. This CDR3 is 14 amino acids long. CDR3 nucleotides: TGTGCCAGTAGTATAGCGTCAGGGCGAGATACGCAGTATTTT. Residues: CASSIASGRDTQYF.

As concerns this clone: The junction differs from germline at one of its ends, possibly a read error. This chain links TRBV11-2 with TRBJ2-7, with D tentatively TRBD1 (5 bases). Germline assignment: CDR1 SGHAT and CDR2 FQNNGV. CDR3 size: 13 residues. The CDR3 DNA reads TGTGCCAGCAGCTTAGATTTGGTGCAGGGTCCAGACTTC. Its translation is CASSLDLVQGPDF.

The chain has TRBV4-2 and TRBJ2-5; the match to TRBD2 covers 8 bases. The J segment lost 2 bases and the V segment lost 3 bases, leaving 5 bases of the junction unmatched. The CDR3 totals 15 residues. Germline loops: CDR1 LGHNA, CDR2 YNFKEQ. CDR3 region: CASSQAGTSQETQYF. CDR3 coding DNA: TGTGCCAGCAGCCAGGCTGGGACTAGTCAAGAGACCCAGTACTTC.

The rearrangement joins TRBV19 to TRBJ1-2, with 7 bases aligning to TRBD1. Trimming cost V 6 bases and J 0 bases; bases outside gene matches: 7. Germline CDR1 reads LNHDA; CDR2 reads SQIVND (reference sequence). The CDR3 loop spans 15 amino acids. For the CDR3, the DNA is TGTGCCAGTAGGGTAACAGGGGCGACTAACTATGGCTACACCTTC. Its translation is CASRVTGATNYGYTF.

This sequence joins TRBV7-6 and TRBJ1-2; D uncertain. The V gene's germline CDR1 is SGHVS and CDR2 FNYEAQ. The length of the CDR3 is 14 residues. Trimming took off 5 bases at V and 5 bases at J, with 15 bases between the two ends. The CDR3 spells CASSPLQRPYGYTF. Written as DNA, the CDR3 is TGTGCCAGCAGCCCCCTGCAGCGCCCGTATGGCTACACCTTC.

This clone was seen a single time. This chain joins TRBV18 and TRBJ2-1, with TRBD2 as a possible D gene (7 bases). Deletions cut 0 bases from V and 9 bases from J, with 18 bases between. This CDR3 contains 16 residues. The germline gives CDR1 KGHSH, CDR2 LQKENI. CDR3: CASSPPGGGSRPEQFF. The CDR3 DNA reads TGTGCCAGCTCACCACCGGGCGGGGGCTCCCGTCCTGAGCAGTTCTTC.

This chain uses TRBV7-2 with TRBJ1-2, with 9 bases that match TRBD1. The CDR3 runs 14 residues. V lost 5 bases, J lost 3 bases, and 4 bases stayed unmatched. The germline V gene has CDR1 SGHTA and CDR2 FQGNSA. The CDR3 DNA reads as TGTGCCAGCAGCCCGGGACAGGGAGACTATGGCTACACCTTC. Its translation is CASSPGQGDYGYTF.

A single count supports this clone. V usage is TRBV7-9 and J usage is TRBJ1-6, with 9 bases identical to TRBD1. V shed 3 bases, J shed 6 bases, and the junction held 3 bases outside the gene matches. Germline V gene data show CDR1 as SEHNR and CDR2 as FQNEAQ (reference sequence). The CDR3 consists of 15 residues. CDR3 in amino acids: CASSFTTGGNSPLHF. The CDR3 region has the DNA TGTGCCAGCAGCTTCACGACAGGGGGTAATTCACCCCTCCACTTT.

CDR3 coding DNA: TGTGCCAGCAGTTTGGAGGAGAGCTACTACGAGCAGTACTTC. Translated: CASSLEESYYEQYF. The J gene is TRBJ2-7, the V gene TRBV28, with D maybe TRBD2 (5 bases). The germline V and J ends were trimmed by 3 bases and 3 bases, with 12 bases remaining between them. Germline V lookup: CDR1 MDHEN, CDR2 SYDVKM. The CDR3 totals 14 residues.

V and J are TRBV12-3 or TRBV12-4 and TRBJ1-1, with D possibly being TRBD1 (6 bases). This CDR3 is 13 amino acids long. V lost 2 bases and J lost 6, with 10 bases in between. The CDR3 region is CASSLLGGAEAFF. The CDR3 region has the DNA TGTGCCAGCAGTTTATTAGGGGGAGCTGAAGCTTTCTTT.

This clone was seen a single time. The chain joins TRBV3-1 (or the pseudogene TRBV3-2) to TRBJ1-1, with TRBD1 as a possible D gene (5 bases). Trimming left V 8 bases short and J 4 bases short, with 14 bases between. The CDR3 has 13 residues. Germline CDR1 is LGHDT and CDR2 is YNNKEL (reference sequence). The CDR3 region is CASCTQGVTEAFF. The CDR3 DNA is TGTGCCAGCTGTACGCAGGGTGTCACTGAAGCTTTCTTT.

This clone was seen only a few times. This rearrangement joins TRBV2 to TRBJ1-3; 9 nucleotides line up with TRBD1. The germline V gene has CDR1 SNHLY and CDR2 FYNNEI. The CDR3 totals 15 residues. Trimming took 7 bases from V and 0 from J; bases not matched to a gene: 4. CDR3 region: CASNRDRVSGNTIYF. CDR3 coding DNA: TGTGCCAGCAACCGGGACAGGGTCTCTGGAAACACCATATATTTT. The full variable domain, completed using reference TRBV2 and TRBJ1-3, is EPEVTQTPSHQVTQMGQEVILRCVPISNHLYFYWYRQILGQKVEFLVSFYNNEISEKSEIFDDQFSVERPDGSNFTLKIRSTKLEDSAMYFCASNRDRVSGNTIYFGEGSWLTVV.

In DNA, the CDR3 is TGTGCCAGCAGCTTAGCCGGGACAGCAAACTATGGCTACACCTTC. Its protein product is CASSLAGTANYGYTF. The chain recombines TRBV7-2 with TRBJ1-2, with 7 positions matching TRBD1. V shed 0 bases, J shed 2 bases, and the junction held 3 bases outside the gene matches. From germline, CDR1 is SGHTA and CDR2 FQGNSA. This CDR3 is built from 15 residues. Looking up the rest from reference TRBV7-2 and TRBJ1-2 gives the full variable domain: GAGVSQSPSNKVTEKGKDVELRCDPISGHTALYWYRQSLGQGLEFLIYFQGNSAPDKSGLPSDRFSAERTGGSVSTLTIQRTQQEDSAVYLCASSLAGTANYGYTFGSGTRLTVV.

Points on this clone: One end of the junction fails to match germline, which may point to a read error. The sample contains more than one DNA sequence encoding this CDR3. This rearrangement joins TRBV24-1 to TRBJ2-3; TRBD2 aligns across 13 bases. This CDR3 comprises 15 residues. Per the germline V gene, CDR1 is KGHDR and CDR2 is SFDVKD. The CDR3 sequence is CATSEPGLAGVTQYF. In nucleotides, the CDR3 is TGTGCTACCAGTGAGCCAGGACTAGCGGGGGTTACGCAGTATTTT.

This chain links TRBV6-5 with TRBJ1-5, with 7 bases that match TRBD1. The CDR3 runs to 14 residues. Germline values: CDR1 MNHEY, CDR2 SVGAGI. After removal of 5 bases from V and 10 bases from J, the junction contained 11 bases not matched to a gene. The CDR3 loop reads CASSPGTAIQPQHF. CDR3 nucleotides: TGTGCCAGCAGTCCGGGGACAGCTATTCAACCCCAGCATTTT.

The chain employs TRBV7-2 and TRBJ2-7; D unclear. CDR1 is SGHTA and CDR2 is FQGNSA in the germline V gene. The CDR3 loop spans 13 amino acids. Trimming removed 1 base at V and 2 bases at J, with 6 bases between. Here the CDR3 reads CASSLELPYEQYF. For the CDR3, the DNA is TGTGCCAGCAGCTTAGAACTCCCCTACGAGCAGTACTTC.